The 16 T cell receptor beta chains in this list originate from one sample, sequenced in a study of CD8+ T cells in alopecia areata. This sample's treatment: oral pan-JAK inhibitor, 5-10 mg twice daily. Reverse transcribed after extraction, RNA yielded cDNA as the sequencing template. The method was immunoSEQ multiplex PCR; TCRdb's version includes in-frame clones alone and lacks a portion of them. This table holds more than 150,000 clones, around 56% found once. The sample was CD4+ T cells sorted from blood, taken at week 4, from a patient treated with tofacitinib. The receptors come from a human donor with alopecia areata.

The CDR3 loop is CSVGRGHIGELFF. The CDR3 DNA is TGCAGCGTTGGCAGGGGGCATATCGGGGAGCTGTTTTTT. This chain uses TRBV29-1 with TRBJ2-2; 8 nucleotides match TRBD1. This CDR3 is built from 13 residues. CDR1 SQVTM and CDR2 ANQGSEA come from the germline V gene. V was clipped by 4 bases and J by 7 bases; unmatched bases: 5.

This chain links TRBV29-1 with TRBJ2-7; the D is unclear. The length of the CDR3 is 15 residues. The germline V and J ends were trimmed by 4 bases and 1 base, with 17 bases remaining between them. The germline V gene encodes CDR1 SQVTM and CDR2 ANQGSEA. In DNA, the CDR3 is TGCAGCGTTGGACCCCTGGCAGGTTCTTCCTACGAGCAGTACTTC. This codes for CSVGPLAGSSYEQYF.

CDR3 sequence (DNA): TGCGCCAGCAGCCTCGGACAGGAGCTGGGAGGCTACACCTTC. It codes for CASSLGQELGGYTF. The chain joins TRBV5-1 to TRBJ1-2, with 7 bases matching TRBD1. The germline V gene has CDR1 SGHRS and CDR2 YFSETQ. Trimming cost V 4 bases and J 8 bases; bases outside gene matches: 11. This CDR3 region has 14 residues.

In its sample, this clone was seen a few times. V gene TRBV5-1 combines with J gene TRBJ1-2; TRBD1 aligns across 10 bases. Per the germline V gene, CDR1 is SGHRS and CDR2 is YFSETQ. The length of the CDR3 is 14 residues. With 4 bases clipped from V and 4 bases from J, the junction kept 4 bases outside the gene matches. The CDR3 reads CASSDGTGVYGYTF. CDR3 bases: TGCGCCAGCAGCGACGGGACAGGGGTCTATGGCTACACCTTC.

V usage is TRBV6-5 and J usage is TRBJ1-1; 11 bases map to TRBD1. CDR3 size: 15 residues. Germline CDR1 is MNHEY and CDR2 is SVGAGI. V was pared by 6 bases and J by 6 bases, with 9 bases of the junction left unmatched. CDR3 amino acids: CASRRTGGGRSEAFF. CDR3 nucleotide sequence: TGTGCCAGCAGACGGACAGGGGGCGGTCGCTCTGAAGCTTTCTTT.

This sequence joins TRBV29-1 and TRBJ2-5; a possible D gene is TRBD1 (5 bases). Trimming shortened V by 0 bases and J by 2 bases, and 7 bases separated the two germline ends. CDR1 and CDR2 from the germline V gene are SQVTM and ANQGSEA. There are 13 residues in the CDR3. The CDR3 region is CSVEDRVQETQYF. CDR3 coding DNA: TGCAGCGTTGAAGACAGGGTTCAAGAGACCCAGTACTTC. Using reference TRBV29-1 and TRBJ2-5 for the parts outside the CDR3, the full variable domain is SAVISQKPSRDICQRGTSLTIQCQVDSQVTMMFWYRQQPGQSLTLIATANQGSEATYESGFVIDKFPISRPNLTFSTLTVSNMSPEDSSIYLCSVEDRVQETQYFGPGTRLLVL.

This clone was recorded at least ten times. The genes are TRBV15 and TRBJ1-6, with TRBD1 identical over 9 bases. The CDR3 has 17 amino acids. In germline, CDR1 is LNHNV, CDR2 YYDKDF (reference sequence). Unmatched junction bases numbered 11, after V lost 0 bases and J lost 11 bases. The CDR3 nucleotides are TGTGCCACCAGCAGAGAAGGAGGACAGGGGTCGAGGCCACCCCTCCACTTT. This encodes CATSREGGQGSRPPLHF.

This clone appeared a few times. The CDR3 DNA follows: TGTGCCAGTAGTATCTACCGGGACAGCCAAAATGAAAAACTGTTTTTT. This codes for CASSIYRDSQNEKLFF. The chain uses TRBV19 and TRBJ1-4; 7 nucleotides match TRBD1. V dropped 3 bases and J dropped 5; count of bases not matched to a gene: 9. From germline, CDR1 is LNHDA and CDR2 SQIVND (reference sequence). The CDR3 has 16 residues.

The chain uses TRBV2 and TRBJ1-2; 7 nucleotides agree with TRBD1. V was clipped by 6 bases and J by 8 bases; unmatched bases: 6. The CDR3 consists of 12 residues. Germline V gene data show CDR1 as SNHLY and CDR2 as FYNNEI. The CDR3 here is CASRRTGPGYTF. CDR3 coding DNA: TGTGCCAGCAGGAGGACAGGTCCGGGCTACACCTTC.

This rearrangement joins TRBV7-9 to TRBJ2-3, with 7 bases matching TRBD1. The CDR3 consists of 15 residues. The germline CDR1 and CDR2 sequences are SEHNR and FQNEAQ (reference sequence). V was pared by 2 bases and J by 1 base, with 3 bases of the junction left unmatched. The CDR3 DNA reads as TGTGCCAGCAGCTTACCCGGGACAGGCACAGATACGCAGTATTTT. The encoded protein is CASSLPGTGTDTQYF. The full variable domain, completed using reference TRBV7-9 and TRBJ2-3, is DTGVSQNPRHKITKRGQNVTFRCDPISEHNRLYWYRQTLGQGPEFLTYFQNEAQLEKSRLLSDRFSAERPKGSFSTLEIQRTEQGDSAMYLCASSLPGTGTDTQYFGPGTRLTVL.

In this sample, this clone turned up once. The chain joins TRBV30 to TRBJ1-1; no reliable D call. Germline V gene lookup returns CDR1 GTSNPN and CDR2 SVGIG (reference sequence). The V end lost 1 base, the J end lost 1 base, and 7 bases lay between the germline ends. The CDR3 consists of 13 residues. CDR3 loop: CAWSGGWNTEAFF. The CDR3 DNA reads as TGTGCCTGGAGTGGAGGATGGAACACTGAAGCTTTCTTT.

This CDR3 is CASSSYGWGGDTYEQYF. In DNA form, the CDR3 reads TGTGCCAGCAGTTCTTATGGATGGGGGGGAGACACCTACGAGCAGTACTTC. The genes are TRBV28 and TRBJ2-7, with 7 bases that match TRBD2. The CDR3 is 17 amino acids. CDR1 is MDHEN and CDR2 is SYDVKM in the germline V gene. V dropped 4 bases and J dropped 2; count of bases not matched to a gene: 14.

The chain is built from TRBV4-3 and TRBJ2-7, with 8 bases lining up with TRBD1. Unmatched junction bases numbered 12, after V lost 4 bases and J lost 1 base. The CDR3 length is 17 residues. CDR1 is LGHNA, CDR2 YSLEER, per germline. The CDR3 region is CASSRLYQGAGSYEQYF. CDR3 in DNA: TGCGCCAGCAGCCGGCTATATCAGGGGGCTGGGTCCTACGAGCAGTACTTC.

Concerning this clone: Other DNA sequences in the same sample also yield this CDR3. The chain has TRBV30 and TRBJ1-1, with a possible D match to TRBD1 (6 bases). Trimming cost V 0 bases and J 2 bases, with 10 bases left between them. This CDR3 is built from 14 residues. CDR1 is GTSNPN, CDR2 SVGIG, per germline (reference sequence). The CDR3 DNA is TGTGCCTGGAGTGTACTACAGGGAAACACTGAAGCTTTCTTT. This encodes CAWSVLQGNTEAFF.

V and J are TRBV28 and TRBJ1-2; D possibly corresponds to TRBD1 (5 bases). With 5 bases removed from V and 7 bases from J, the gap between germline ends came to 11 bases. There are 12 residues in the CDR3. CDR1 and CDR2 from the germline V gene are MDHEN and SYDVKM. CDR3 sequence: CASSPRGGGYTF. The CDR3 nucleotides read TGTGCCAGCAGTCCCCGGGGCGGTGGCTACACCTTC.

This chain connects TRBV29-1 to TRBJ1-2, with D perhaps matching TRBD1 (5 bases). CDR1 SQVTM and CDR2 ANQGSEA come from the germline V gene. The V end lost 4 bases, the J end lost 2 bases, and 17 bases lay between the germline ends. The CDR3 sequence is 15 residues long. CDR3 amino acids: CSVGAGTPGNYGYTF. The CDR3 bases are TGCAGCGTTGGGGCTGGGACCCCGGGGAACTATGGCTACACCTTC.